The sequence of this T cell receptor (beta chain) was determined in a study of CD49a tissue-resident CD8 T cells in human skin listed by TCRdb under 2017. Context from the whole study: Tissue-resident memory CD8+ T cell subsets in human skin, defined by CD49a, CD69 and CD103 expression, were examined in the study.

Library creation used the immunoSEQ multiplex PCR assay. The paper's processing steps were these. Frequencies of TCR V beta family usage were compared among the sorted CD8+ T cell populations from blood, dermis and epidermis. TCRdb obtained this table from immuneACCESS and retained in-frame rearrangements with V and J assigned. These tables miss some clones; where compared with another copy, unresolved V genes account for less than half of the shortfall, and the remainder is unexplained. The D gene and trimming were derived from the DNA, and the V and J assignments and clone size from that table. The sample profile shows about 300 clones; 75% to 85% of them were found once. The ten most abundant clones make up about 40% of the sample. In sorted CD8+ T cells obtained from the blood, dermis and epidermis of roughly five healthy donors, TCR beta CDR3 regions were analysed. Both blood and skin samples were provided by each TCR-sequenced donor, and all TCR-sequenced donors were healthy individuals. Sorting was used to isolate CD8+ T cell populations prior to TCR beta sequencing.

The germline V and J ends show losses of 2 bases and 6 bases respectively, and no gene match explains 11 bases of the junction. From the cysteine through the phenylalanine, the CDR3 covers 15 amino acids. The CDR3 DNA has 45 bases and is translated from base 1. The germline V gene (reference sequence) sets CDR1 to GTSNPN and CDR2 to SVGIG. Comments on this clone: Its specific antigen is unknown. Per-base qualities were not stored, and no clone one base away is much larger.

The sequenced sample was CLA- CD8+ effector memory T cells sorted from blood. The clonotype was recovered from a human donor in good health. Rearrangement joined TRBV30 to TRBJ1-2; a stretch of 8 junction bases matches TRBD1. The nucleotide sequence is given as TGTGCCTGGAGTTCCGGGACAGGCTTAGGTGATGGCTACACCTTC. Its protein reads: CAWSSGTGLGDGYTF.